The T cell receptor beta chain described here comes from a study of long-term antiretroviral therapy in people with HIV. Study summary: Earliest sampling preceded the 2015 immediate-ART recommendation by about a decade. Study-wide results and caveats: Repertoire composition at all time points was dominated by clones that had expanded before ART.

Germline-derived CDR1 and CDR2 are SGHRS and YFSETQ. There are 15 residues in the CDR3. Losses at the gene ends were 4 bases for V and 1 base for J; bases not matched to a gene: 3. The study used samples holding about 1-10 million cryopreserved PBMC before DNA extraction. This clone was seen only once. Its antigen is as yet unknown. This was the immunoSEQ v3.0 assay at survey level. Clones were sequenced by immunoSEQ multiplex PCR, and TCRdb holds only the in-frame ones, with some missing. The top ten hold more than 8% of the sample, which has approximately 25,000 clones, around 80% seen once. The chain combines TRBV5-1 with TRBJ2-2; 8 positions agree with TRBD1. Specimen: unsorted PBMCs, collected 1.2 years after starting antiretroviral therapy. The TCR comes from a woman aged 40 to 50 with HIV. As DNA, the CDR3 is TGCGCCAGCAGCCCCGGGACAGGGAACACCGGGGAGCTGTTTTTT. Translation gives CASSPGTGNTGELFF.